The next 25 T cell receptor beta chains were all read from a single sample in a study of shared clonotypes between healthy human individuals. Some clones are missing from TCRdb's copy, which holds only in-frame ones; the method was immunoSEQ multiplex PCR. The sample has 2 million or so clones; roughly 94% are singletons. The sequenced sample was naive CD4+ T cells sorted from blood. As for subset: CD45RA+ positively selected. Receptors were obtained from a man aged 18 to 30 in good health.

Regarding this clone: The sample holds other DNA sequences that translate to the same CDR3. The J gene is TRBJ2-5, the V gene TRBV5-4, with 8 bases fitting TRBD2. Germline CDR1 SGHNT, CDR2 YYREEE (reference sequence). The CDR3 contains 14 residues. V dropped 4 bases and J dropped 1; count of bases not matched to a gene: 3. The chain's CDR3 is CASSRGGSQETQYF. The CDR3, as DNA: TGTGCCAGCAGCCGGGGGGGGAGCCAAGAGACCCAGTACTTC.

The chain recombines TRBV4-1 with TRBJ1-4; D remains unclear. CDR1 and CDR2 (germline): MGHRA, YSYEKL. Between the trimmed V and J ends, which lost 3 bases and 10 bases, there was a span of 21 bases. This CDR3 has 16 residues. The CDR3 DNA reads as TGCGCCAGCAGCCAGTCAAAGGCTCCCGGTTATGCAAAACTGTTTTTT. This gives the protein CASSQSKAPGYAKLFF.

CDR3: CAWGRGGTTDTQYF. The DNA of the CDR3 is TGTGCCTGGGGGAGGGGAGGGACGACAGATACGCAGTATTTT. The gene calls are TRBV30 and TRBJ2-3; 7 bases match TRBD2. There are 14 residues in the CDR3. Trimming cost V 5 bases and J 3 bases; bases outside gene matches: 8. From germline, CDR1 is GTSNPN and CDR2 SVGIG (reference sequence).

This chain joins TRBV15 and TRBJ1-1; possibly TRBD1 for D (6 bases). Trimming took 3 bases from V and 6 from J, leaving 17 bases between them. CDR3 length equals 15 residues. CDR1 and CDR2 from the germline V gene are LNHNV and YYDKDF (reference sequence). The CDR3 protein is CATSRDGTNGAEAFF. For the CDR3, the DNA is TGTGCCACCAGCAGGGACGGGACAAATGGGGCTGAAGCTTTCTTT.

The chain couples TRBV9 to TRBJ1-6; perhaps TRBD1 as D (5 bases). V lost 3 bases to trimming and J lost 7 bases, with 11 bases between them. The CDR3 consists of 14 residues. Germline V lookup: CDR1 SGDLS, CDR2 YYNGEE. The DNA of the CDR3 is TGTGCCAGCAGCGCGGGACGGCTGAATTCACCCCTCCACTTT. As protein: CASSAGRLNSPLHF.

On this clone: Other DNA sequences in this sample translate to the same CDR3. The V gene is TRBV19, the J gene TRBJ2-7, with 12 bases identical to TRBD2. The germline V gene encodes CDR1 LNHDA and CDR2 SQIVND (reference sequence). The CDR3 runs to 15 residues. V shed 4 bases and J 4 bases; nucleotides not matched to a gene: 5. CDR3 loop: CASSRGTSGSYEQYF. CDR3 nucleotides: TGTGCCAGTAGTAGAGGGACTAGCGGGTCTTACGAGCAGTACTTC.

CDR3 in amino acids: CASSLDAVPYGYTF. Here the CDR3 DNA reads TGTGCCAGCAGCTTAGACGCGGTACCCTATGGCTACACCTTC. The chain couples TRBV5-5 to TRBJ1-2; no clear D gene. CDR3 length: 14 residues. V lost 2 bases and J 4 bases, leaving 12 bases between the germline ends. Per germline, CDR1 SGHKS and CDR2 YYEKEE (reference sequence).

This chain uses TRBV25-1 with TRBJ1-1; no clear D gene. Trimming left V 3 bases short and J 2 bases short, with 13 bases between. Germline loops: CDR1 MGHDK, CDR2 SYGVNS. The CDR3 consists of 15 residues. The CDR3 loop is CASSDPGRLNTEAFF. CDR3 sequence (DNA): TGTGCCAGCAGTGACCCCGGACGACTCAACACTGAAGCTTTCTTT.

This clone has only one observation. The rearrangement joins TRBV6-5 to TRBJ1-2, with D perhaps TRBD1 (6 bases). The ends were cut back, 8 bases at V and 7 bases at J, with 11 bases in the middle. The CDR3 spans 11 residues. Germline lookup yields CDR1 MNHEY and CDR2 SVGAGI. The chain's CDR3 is CASGGRGGYTF. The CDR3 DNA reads TGTGCCAGCGGGGGGCGAGGTGGCTACACCTTC.

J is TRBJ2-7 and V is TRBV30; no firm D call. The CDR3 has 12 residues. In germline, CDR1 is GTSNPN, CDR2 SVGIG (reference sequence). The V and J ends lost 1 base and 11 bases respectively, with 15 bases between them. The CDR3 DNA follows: TGTGCCTGGAGTGAGGTTGGTGGGAACGAGTACTTC. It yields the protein CAWSEVGGNEYF.

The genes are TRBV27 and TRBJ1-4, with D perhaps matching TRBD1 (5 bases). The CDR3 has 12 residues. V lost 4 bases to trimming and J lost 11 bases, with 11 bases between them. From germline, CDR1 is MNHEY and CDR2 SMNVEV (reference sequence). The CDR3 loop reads CASSYAGGKLFF. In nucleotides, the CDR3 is TGTGCCAGCAGTTATGCGGGGGGTAAACTGTTTTTT.

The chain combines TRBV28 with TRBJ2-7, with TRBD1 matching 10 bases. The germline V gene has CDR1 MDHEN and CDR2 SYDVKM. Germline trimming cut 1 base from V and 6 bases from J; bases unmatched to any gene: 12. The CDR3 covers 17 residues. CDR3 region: CASSLYYWDRGPGEQYF. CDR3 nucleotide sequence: TGTGCCAGCAGTTTATACTACTGGGACAGGGGACCGGGCGAGCAGTACTTC.

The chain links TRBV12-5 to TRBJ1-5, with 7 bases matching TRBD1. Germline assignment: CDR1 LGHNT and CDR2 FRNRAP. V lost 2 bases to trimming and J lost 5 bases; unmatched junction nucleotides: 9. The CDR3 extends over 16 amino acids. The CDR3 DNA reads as TGTGCTAGTGGTTTGAGTTTAACAGGGGCTGATCAGCCCCAGCATTTT. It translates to CASGLSLTGADQPQHF.

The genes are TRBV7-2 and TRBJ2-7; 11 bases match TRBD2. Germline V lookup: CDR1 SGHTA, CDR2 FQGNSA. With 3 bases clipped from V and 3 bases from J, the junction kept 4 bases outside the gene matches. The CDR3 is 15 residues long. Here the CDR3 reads CASSFLAGGNYEQYF. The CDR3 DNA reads TGTGCCAGCAGCTTCTTAGCGGGAGGGAACTACGAGCAGTACTTC.

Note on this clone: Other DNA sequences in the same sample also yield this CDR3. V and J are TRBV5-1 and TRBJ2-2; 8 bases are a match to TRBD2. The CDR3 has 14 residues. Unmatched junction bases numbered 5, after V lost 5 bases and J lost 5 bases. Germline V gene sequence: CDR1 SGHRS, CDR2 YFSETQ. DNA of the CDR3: TGCGCCAGCAGTTTTAGCGGGATTACCGGGGAGCTGTTTTTT. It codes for CASSFSGITGELFF.

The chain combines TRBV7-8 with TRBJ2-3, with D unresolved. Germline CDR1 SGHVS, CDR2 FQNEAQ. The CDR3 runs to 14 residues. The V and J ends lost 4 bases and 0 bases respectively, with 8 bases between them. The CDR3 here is CASSSGRSTDTQYF. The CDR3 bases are TGTGCCAGCAGCTCAGGACGGAGCACAGATACGCAGTATTTT.

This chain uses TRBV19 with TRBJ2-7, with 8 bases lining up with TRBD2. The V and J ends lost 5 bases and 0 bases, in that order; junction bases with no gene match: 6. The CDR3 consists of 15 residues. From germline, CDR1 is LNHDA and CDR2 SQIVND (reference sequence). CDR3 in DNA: TGTGCCAGTAGTTCTAGCGGGTTAAGCTCCTACGAGCAGTACTTC. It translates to CASSSSGLSSYEQYF. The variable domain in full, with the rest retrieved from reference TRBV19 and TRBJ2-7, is DGGITQSPKYLFRKEGQNVTLSCEQNLNHDAMYWYRQDPGQGLRLIYYSQIVNDFQKGDIAEGYSVSREKKESFPLTVTSAQKNPTAFYLCASSSSGLSSYEQYFGPGTRLTVT.

CDR3 in amino acids: CASKSGGRPEAFF. In nucleotides, the CDR3 is TGTGCCAGCAAATCAGGGGGTCGTCCGGAAGCTTTCTTT. The chain combines TRBV7-9 with TRBJ1-1; TRBD1 agrees at 7 bases. Germline V CDR1 and CDR2: SEHNR, FQNEAQ (reference sequence). The V gene end was trimmed by 7 bases and the J gene end by 8 bases; junction bases not matched to a gene: 10. CDR3 length equals 13 residues. The entire variable domain, with the rest obtained from reference TRBV7-9 and TRBJ1-1, is as follows: DTGVSQNPRHKITKRGQNVTFRCDPISEHNRLYWYRQTLGQGPEFLTYFQNEAQLEKSRLLSDRFSAERPKGSFSTLEIQRTEQGDSAMYLCASKSGGRPEAFFGQGTRLTVV.

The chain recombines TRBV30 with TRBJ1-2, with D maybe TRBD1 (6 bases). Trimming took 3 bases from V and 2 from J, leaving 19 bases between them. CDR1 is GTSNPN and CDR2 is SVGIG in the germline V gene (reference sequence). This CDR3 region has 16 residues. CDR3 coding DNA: TGTGCCTGGAGGGAGGCTATTCAGGGGAGAAACTATGGCTACACCTTC. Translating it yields CAWREAIQGRNYGYTF. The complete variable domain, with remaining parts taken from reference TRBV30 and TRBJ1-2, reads SQTIHQWPATLVQPVGSPLSLECTVEGTSNPNLYWYRQAAGRGLQLLFYSVGIGQISSEVPQNLSASRPQDRQFILSSKKLLLSDSGFYLCAWREAIQGRNYGYTFGSGTRLTVV.

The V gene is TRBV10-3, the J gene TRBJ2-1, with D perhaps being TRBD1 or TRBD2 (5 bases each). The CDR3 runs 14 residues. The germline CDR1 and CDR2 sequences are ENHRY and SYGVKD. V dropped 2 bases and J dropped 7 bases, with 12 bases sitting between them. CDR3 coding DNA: TGTGCCATCAGTGAGAGGGGTAGGGAGAATGAGCAGTTCTTC. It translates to CAISERGRENEQFF.

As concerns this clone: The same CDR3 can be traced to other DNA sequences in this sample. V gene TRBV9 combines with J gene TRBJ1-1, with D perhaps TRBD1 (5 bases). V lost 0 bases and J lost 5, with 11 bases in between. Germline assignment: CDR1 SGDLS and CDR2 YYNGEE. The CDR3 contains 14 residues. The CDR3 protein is CASSVGGEGTEAFF. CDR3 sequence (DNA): TGTGCCAGCAGCGTAGGAGGGGAGGGGACTGAAGCTTTCTTT.

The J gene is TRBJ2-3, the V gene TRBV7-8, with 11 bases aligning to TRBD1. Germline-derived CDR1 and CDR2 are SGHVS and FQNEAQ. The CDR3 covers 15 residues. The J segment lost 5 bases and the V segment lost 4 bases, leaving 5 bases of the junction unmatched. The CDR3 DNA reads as TGTGCCAGCAGCTCCTGGACAGGGGGCAGAGATACGCAGTATTTT. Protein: CASSSWTGGRDTQYF.

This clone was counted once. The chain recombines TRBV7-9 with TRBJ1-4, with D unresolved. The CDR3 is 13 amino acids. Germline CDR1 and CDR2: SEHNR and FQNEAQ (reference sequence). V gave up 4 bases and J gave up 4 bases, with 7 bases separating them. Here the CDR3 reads CASSSSINEKLFF. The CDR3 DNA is TGTGCCAGCAGCTCGAGCATTAATGAAAAACTGTTTTTT.

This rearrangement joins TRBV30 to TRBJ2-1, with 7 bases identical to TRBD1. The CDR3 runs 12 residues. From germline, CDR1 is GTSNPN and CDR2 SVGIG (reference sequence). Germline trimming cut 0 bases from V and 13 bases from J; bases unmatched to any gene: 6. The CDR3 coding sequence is TGTGCCTGGAGTGTAGCGCCAGGGGGACAGTTCTTC. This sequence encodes CAWSVAPGGQFF.

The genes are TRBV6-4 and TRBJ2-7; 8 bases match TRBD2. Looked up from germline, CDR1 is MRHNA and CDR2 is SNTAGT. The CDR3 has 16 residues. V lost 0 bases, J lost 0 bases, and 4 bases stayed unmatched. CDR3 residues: CASSDSPSGHSYEQYF. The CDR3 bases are TGTGCCAGCAGTGACTCCCCTAGCGGGCACTCCTACGAGCAGTACTTC.